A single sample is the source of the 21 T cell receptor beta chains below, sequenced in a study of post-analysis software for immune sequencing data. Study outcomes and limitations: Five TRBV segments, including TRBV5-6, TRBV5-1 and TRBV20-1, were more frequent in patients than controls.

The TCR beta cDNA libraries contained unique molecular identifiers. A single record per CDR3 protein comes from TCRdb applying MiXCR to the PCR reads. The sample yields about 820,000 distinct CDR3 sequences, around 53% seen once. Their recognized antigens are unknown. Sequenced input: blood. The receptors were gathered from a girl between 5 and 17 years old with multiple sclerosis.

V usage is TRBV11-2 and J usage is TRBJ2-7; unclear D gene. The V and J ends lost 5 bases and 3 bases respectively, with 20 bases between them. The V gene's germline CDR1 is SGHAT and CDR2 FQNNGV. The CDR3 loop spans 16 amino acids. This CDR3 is CASSTSTGLGLYEQYF. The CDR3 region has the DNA TGTGCCAGCAGCACTTCGACTGGGTTGGGCCTCTACGAGCAGTACTTC. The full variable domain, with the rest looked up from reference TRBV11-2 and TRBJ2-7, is EAGVAQSPRYKIIEKRQSVAFWCNPISGHATLYWYQQILGQGPKLLIQFQNNGVVDDSQLPKDRFSAERLKGVDSTLKIQPAKLEDSAVYLCASSTSTGLGLYEQYFGPGTRLTVT.

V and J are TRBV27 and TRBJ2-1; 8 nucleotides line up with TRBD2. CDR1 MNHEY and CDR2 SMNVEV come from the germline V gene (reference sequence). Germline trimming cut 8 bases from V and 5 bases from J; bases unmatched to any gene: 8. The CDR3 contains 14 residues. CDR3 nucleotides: TGTGCCAGCCGCGTAGCGGGGCTTCACAATGAGCAGTTCTTC. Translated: CASRVAGLHNEQFF.

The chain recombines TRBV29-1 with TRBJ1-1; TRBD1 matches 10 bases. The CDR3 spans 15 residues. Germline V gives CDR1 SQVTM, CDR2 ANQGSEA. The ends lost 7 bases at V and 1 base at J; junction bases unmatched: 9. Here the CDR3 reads CSARGTGATNTEAFF. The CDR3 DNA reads TGCAGCGCCCGGGGGACAGGGGCTACGAACACTGAAGCTTTCTTT.

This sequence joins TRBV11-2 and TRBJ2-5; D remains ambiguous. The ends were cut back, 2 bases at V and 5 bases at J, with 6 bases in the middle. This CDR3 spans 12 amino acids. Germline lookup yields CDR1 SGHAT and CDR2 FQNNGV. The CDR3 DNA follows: TGTGCCAGCAGCTTAAAGAGCGAGACCCAGTACTTC. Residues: CASSLKSETQYF.

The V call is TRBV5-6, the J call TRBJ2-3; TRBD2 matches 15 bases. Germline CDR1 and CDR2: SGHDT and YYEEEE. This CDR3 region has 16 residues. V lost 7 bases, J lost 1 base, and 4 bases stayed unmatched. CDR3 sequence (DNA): TGTGCCAGCGGGGGACTAGCGGGGGGAGGCACAGATACGCAGTATTTT. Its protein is CASGGLAGGGTDTQYF.

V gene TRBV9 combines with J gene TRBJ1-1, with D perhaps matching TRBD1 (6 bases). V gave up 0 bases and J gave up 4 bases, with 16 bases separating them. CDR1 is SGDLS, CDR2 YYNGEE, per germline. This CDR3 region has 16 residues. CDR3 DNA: TGTGCCAGCAGCGTAGAAGCTGACAGGTGGATCACTGAAGCTTTCTTT. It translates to CASSVEADRWITEAFF.

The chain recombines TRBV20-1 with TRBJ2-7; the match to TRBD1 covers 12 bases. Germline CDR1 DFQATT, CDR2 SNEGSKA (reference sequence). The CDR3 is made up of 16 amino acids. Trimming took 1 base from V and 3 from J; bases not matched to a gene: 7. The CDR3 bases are TGCAGTGCTAGAGCTCCGGGACAGGGGGCTTACTACGAGCAGTACTTC. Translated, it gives CSARAPGQGAYYEQYF.

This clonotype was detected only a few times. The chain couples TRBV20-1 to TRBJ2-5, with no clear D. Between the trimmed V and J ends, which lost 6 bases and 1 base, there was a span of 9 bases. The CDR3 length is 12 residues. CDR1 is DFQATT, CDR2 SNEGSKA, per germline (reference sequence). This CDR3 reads CSAPRSQETQYF. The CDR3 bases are TGCAGTGCCCCCCGGTCCCAAGAGACCCAGTACTTC.

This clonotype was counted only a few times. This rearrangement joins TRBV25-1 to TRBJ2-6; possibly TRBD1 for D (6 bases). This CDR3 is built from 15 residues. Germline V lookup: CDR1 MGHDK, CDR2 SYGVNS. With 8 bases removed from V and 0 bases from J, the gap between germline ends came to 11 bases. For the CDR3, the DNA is TGTGCCAGCGCAGACAGGCTCTCTGGGGCCAACGTCCTGACTTTC. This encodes CASADRLSGANVLTF. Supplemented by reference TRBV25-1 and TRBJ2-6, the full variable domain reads EADIYQTPRYLVIGTGKKITLECSQTMGHDKMYWYQQDPGMELHLIHYSYGVNSTEKGDLSSESTVSRIRTEHFPLTLESARPSHTSQYLCASADRLSGANVLTFGAGSRLTVL.

The CDR3: CASSSTKTYGYTF. Written as DNA, the CDR3 is TGTGCCAGCAGCTCTACGAAGACATATGGCTACACCTTC. This chain connects TRBV11-2 to TRBJ1-2; D ambiguous. This CDR3 comprises 13 residues. CDR1 and CDR2 from the germline V gene are SGHAT and FQNNGV. V was cut by 4 bases and J by 5 bases, with 11 bases left in between.

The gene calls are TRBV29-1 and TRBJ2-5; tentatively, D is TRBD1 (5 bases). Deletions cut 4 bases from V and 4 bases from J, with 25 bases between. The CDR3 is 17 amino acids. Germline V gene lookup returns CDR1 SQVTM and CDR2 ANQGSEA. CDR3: CSVAVVGTGSMGETQYF. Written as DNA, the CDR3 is TGCAGCGTTGCTGTCGTCGGAACAGGCTCCATGGGAGAGACCCAGTACTTC.

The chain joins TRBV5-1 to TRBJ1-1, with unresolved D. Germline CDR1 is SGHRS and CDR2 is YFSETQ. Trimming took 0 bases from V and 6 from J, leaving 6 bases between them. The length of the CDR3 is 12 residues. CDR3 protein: CASSLATSEAFF. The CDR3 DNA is TGCGCCAGCAGCTTGGCGACTTCTGAAGCTTTCTTT.

CDR3 coding DNA: TGTGCCAGCAGTGAATATGGGACAGGGGTGTGGGATGGCTACACCTTC. Its protein product is CASSEYGTGVWDGYTF. This sequence joins TRBV25-1 and TRBJ1-2; 10 bases are a match to TRBD1. The CDR3 runs to 16 residues. The V and J ends lost 0 bases and 6 bases, in that order; junction bases with no gene match: 7. CDR1 is MGHDK, CDR2 SYGVNS, per germline.

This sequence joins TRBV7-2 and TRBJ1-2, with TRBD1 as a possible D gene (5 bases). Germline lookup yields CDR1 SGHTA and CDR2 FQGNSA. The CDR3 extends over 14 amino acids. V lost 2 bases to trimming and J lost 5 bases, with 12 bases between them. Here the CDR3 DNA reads TGTGCCAGCAGCTTATCCGATCGACAGTATGGCTACACCTTC. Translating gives CASSLSDRQYGYTF.

The chain's CDR3 is CSAGLAGAPYEQYF. The DNA for the CDR3 is TGCAGTGCTGGCTTGGCGGGAGCTCCCTACGAGCAGTACTTC. The chain couples TRBV20-1 to TRBJ2-7; TRBD2 matches at 7 bases. CDR1 and CDR2 from the germline V gene are DFQATT and SNEGSKA (reference sequence). The CDR3 sequence is 14 residues long. The junction had 9 bases not matched to a gene; V was cut back by 5 bases and J by 2 bases.

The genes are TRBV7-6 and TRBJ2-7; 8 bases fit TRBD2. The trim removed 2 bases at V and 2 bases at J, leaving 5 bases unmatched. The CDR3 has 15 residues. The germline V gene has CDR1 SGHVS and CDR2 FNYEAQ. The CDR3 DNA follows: TGTGCCAGCAGCTTAATCCAGCGGGAGCCCTACGAGCAGTACTTC. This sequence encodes CASSLIQREPYEQYF.

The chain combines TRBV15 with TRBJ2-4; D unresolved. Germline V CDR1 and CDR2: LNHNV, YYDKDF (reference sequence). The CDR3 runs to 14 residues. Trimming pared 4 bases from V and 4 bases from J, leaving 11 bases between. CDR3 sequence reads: CATSTSDGKNIQYF. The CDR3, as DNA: TGTGCCACCAGCACCTCGGACGGTAAAAACATTCAGTACTTC. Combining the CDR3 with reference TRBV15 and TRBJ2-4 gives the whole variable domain DAMVIQNPRYQVTQFGKPVTLSCSQTLNHNVMYWYQQKSSQAPKLLFHYYDKDFNNEADTPDNFQSRRPNTSFCFLDIRSPGLGDTAMYLCATSTSDGKNIQYFGAGTRLSVL.

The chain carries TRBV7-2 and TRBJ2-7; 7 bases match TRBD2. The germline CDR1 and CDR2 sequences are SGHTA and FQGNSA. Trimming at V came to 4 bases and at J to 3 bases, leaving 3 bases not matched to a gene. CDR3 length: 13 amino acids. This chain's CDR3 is CASSSWDYYEQYF. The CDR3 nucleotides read TGTGCCAGCAGCTCCTGGGACTACTACGAGCAGTACTTC.

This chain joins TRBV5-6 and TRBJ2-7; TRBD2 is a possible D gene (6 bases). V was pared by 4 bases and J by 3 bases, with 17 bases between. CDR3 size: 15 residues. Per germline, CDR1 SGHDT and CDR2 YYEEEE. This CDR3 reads CASSRWDSAYYEQYF. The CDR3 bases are TGTGCCAGCAGCCGGTGGGACTCGGCTTACTACGAGCAGTACTTC.

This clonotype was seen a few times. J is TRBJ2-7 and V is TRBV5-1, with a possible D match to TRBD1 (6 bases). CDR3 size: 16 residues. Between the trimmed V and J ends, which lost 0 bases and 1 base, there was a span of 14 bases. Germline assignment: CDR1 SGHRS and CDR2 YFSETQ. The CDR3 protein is CASSLEGQGISYEQYF. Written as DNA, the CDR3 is TGCGCCAGCAGCTTGGAGGGGCAGGGGATATCCTACGAGCAGTACTTC.

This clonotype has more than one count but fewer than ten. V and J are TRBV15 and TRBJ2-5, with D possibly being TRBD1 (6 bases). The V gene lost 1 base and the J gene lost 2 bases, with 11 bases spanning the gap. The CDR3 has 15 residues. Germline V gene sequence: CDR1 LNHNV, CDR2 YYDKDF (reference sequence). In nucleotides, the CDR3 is TGTGCCACCAGCAGAGGACAGGCTCGGCAAGAGACCCAGTACTTC. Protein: CATSRGQARQETQYF. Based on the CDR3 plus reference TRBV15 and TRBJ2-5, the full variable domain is DAMVIQNPRYQVTQFGKPVTLSCSQTLNHNVMYWYQQKSSQAPKLLFHYYDKDFNNEADTPDNFQSRRPNTSFCFLDIRSPGLGDTAMYLCATSRGQARQETQYFGPGTRLLVL.